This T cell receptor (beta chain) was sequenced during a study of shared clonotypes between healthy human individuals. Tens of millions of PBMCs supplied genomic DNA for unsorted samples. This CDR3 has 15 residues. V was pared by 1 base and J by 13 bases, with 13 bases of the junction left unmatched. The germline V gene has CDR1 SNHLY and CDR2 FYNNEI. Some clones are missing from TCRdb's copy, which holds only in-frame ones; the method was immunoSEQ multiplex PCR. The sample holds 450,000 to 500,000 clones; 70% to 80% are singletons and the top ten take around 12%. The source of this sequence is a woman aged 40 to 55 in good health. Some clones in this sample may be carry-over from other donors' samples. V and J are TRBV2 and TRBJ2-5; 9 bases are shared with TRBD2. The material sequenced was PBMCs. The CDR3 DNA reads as TGTGCCAGCAGTGAAGGGACTAGCGAGGGACTCGCGGTGTACTTC. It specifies CASSEGTSEGLAVYF.